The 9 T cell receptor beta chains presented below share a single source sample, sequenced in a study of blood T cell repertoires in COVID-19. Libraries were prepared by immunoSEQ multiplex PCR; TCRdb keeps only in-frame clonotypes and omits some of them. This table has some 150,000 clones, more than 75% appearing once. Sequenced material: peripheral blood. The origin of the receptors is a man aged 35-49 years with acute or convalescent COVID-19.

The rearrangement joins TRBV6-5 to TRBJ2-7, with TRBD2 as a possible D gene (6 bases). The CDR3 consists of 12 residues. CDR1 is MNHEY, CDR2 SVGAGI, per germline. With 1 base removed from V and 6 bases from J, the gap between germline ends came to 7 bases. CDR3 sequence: CASSYWGGEQYF. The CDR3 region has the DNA TGTGCCAGCAGTTACTGGGGAGGCGAGCAGTACTTC.

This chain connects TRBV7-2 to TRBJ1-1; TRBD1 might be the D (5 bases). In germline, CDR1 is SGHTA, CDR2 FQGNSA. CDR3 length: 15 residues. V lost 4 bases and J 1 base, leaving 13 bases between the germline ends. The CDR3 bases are TGTGCCAGCAGCTCCCAGGGAAACTCGAACACTGAAGCTTTCTTT. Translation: CASSSQGNSNTEAFF.

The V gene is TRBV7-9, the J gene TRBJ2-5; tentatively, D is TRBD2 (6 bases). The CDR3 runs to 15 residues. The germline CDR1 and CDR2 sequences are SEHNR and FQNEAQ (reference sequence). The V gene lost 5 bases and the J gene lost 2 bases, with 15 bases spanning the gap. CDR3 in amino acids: CASSPLLGGQETQYF. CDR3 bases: TGTGCCAGCAGCCCCCTCCTTGGAGGGCAAGAGACCCAGTACTTC.

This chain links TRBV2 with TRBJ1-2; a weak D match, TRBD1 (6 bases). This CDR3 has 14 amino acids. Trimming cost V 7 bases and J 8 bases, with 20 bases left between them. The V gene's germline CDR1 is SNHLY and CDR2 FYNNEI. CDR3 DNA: TGTGCCAGCACCACTCACCAGGACAGAGGGGGCTACACCTTC. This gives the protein CASTTHQDRGGYTF.

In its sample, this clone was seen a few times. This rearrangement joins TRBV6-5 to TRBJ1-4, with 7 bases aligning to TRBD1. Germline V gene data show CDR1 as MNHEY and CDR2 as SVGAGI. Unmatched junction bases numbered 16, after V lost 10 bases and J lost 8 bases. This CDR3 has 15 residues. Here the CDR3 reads CATRDSPFQSEKLFF. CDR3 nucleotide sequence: TGTGCCACGCGGGACAGCCCTTTTCAATCGGAAAAACTGTTTTTT.

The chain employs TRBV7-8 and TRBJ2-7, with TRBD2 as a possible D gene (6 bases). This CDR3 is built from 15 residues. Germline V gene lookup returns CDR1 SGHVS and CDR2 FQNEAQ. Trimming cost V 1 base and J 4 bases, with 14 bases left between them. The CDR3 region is CASSLGRGVIYEQYF. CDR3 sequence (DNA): TGTGCCAGCAGCTTAGGCCGCGGGGTGATATACGAGCAGTACTTC.

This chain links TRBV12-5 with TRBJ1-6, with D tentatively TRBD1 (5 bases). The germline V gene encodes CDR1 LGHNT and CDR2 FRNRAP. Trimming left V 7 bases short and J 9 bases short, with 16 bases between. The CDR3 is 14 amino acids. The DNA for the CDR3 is TGTGCTAGTGCCCAGGGTCTAGGGGCTTCACCCCTCCACTTT. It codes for CASAQGLGASPLHF.

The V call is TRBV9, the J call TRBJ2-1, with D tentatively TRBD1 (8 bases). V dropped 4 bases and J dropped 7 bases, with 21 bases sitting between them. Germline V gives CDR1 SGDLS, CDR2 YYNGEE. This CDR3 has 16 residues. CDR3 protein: CASSSGGGGVSNEQFF. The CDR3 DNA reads TGTGCCAGCAGCTCAGGGGGCGGGGGTGTTAGTAATGAGCAGTTCTTC.

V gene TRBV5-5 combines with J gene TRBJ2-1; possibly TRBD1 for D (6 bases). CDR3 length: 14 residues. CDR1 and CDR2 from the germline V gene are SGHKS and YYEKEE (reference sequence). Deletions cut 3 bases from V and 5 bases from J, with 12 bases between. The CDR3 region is CASSYLTGDNEQFF. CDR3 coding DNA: TGTGCCAGCAGCTATTTGACAGGAGACAATGAGCAGTTCTTC.